A selection of T cell receptor beta chains follows, all from one sample in a study of shared clonotypes between healthy human individuals. Assay: immunoSEQ multiplex PCR; the TCRdb copy retains only in-frame clones and omits some. This table has around 1.5 million clones, 98% appearing once. Sample: naive CD4+ T cells sorted from blood. These receptors were collected from a man aged 25 to 45 in good health. Both conserved end residues are part of each CDR3. A D gene is named only where the DNA matches it firmly.

d_call	j_call	v_call	cdr3_aa	cdr3_nt
.	TRBJ2-2	TRBV2	CASSARGANTGELFF	TGTGCCAGCAGTGCGAGAGGCGCGAACACCGGGGAGCTGTTTTTT
TRBD1	TRBJ2-2	TRBV7-8	CASSQTGQGPTGELFF	TGTGCCAGCAGCCAAACGGGACAGGGCCCCACCGGGGAGCTGTTTTTT
.	TRBJ1-5	TRBV28	CASSSPTGGNQPQHF	TGTGCCAGCAGTTCACCGACAGGTGGGAATCAGCCCCAGCATTTT
TRBD2	TRBJ2-1	TRBV27	CASSTLSAGVGSYNEQFF	TGTGCCAGCAGTACATTATCAGCGGGAGTTGGGTCCTACAATGAGCAGTTCTTC
.	TRBJ2-5	TRBV5-4	CASSRTGQETQYF	TGTGCCAGCAGCAGAACGGGTCAAGAGACCCAGTACTTC
.	TRBJ2-7	TRBV7-2	CASSPSYEQYF	TGTGCCAGCAGCCCCTCTTACGAGCAGTACTTC
.	TRBJ2-2	TRBV5-5	CASSPTAPRRGNTGELFF	TGTGCCAGCAGCCCAACCGCCCCGCGGAGGGGGAACACCGGGGAGCTGTTTTTT
TRBD1	TRBJ1-1	TRBV18	CASSLGQGLATEAFF	TGTGCCAGCTCACTGGGACAGGGGTTAGCGACTGAAGCTTTCTTT
.	TRBJ2-7	TRBV2	CASTTQGLDYEQYF	TGTGCCAGCACTACCCAGGGGCTTGACTACGAGCAGTACTTC
.	TRBJ2-3	TRBV15	CATSSPIFKGTDTQYF	TGTGCCACCAGCAGCCCGATATTTAAAGGCACAGATACGCAGTATTTT
TRBD1	TRBJ1-4	TRBV7-9	CASSLPTGRGFNEKLFF	TGTGCCAGCAGCTTGCCGACAGGGAGGGGTTTTAATGAAAAACTGTTTTTT
.	TRBJ1-2	TRBV7-2	CASSSRGGPYGYTF	TGTGCCAGCAGCTCGAGGGGCGGACCCTATGGCTACACCTTC